Given below is one T cell receptor (beta chain) in context. These data are taken from a study of blood T cell repertoires in COVID-19. Across the whole study: COVID-19 samples collected from the United States, Italy and Spain covered acute and convalescent phases.

As originally analysed: Reference gene primer amplification in the assay estimated nucleated cell counts. Data came from immunoSEQ multiplex PCR; TCRdb stores just in-frame clones and leaves some out. The V and J calls and the clone size are those of that table, but D and trimming were determined from the DNA. This sample has around 250,000 clones, with around 84% found just once. The CDR3 covers 19 residues. CDR1 is SGHVS, CDR2 FQNEAQ, per germline. Unmatched junction bases numbered 12, after V lost 1 base and J lost 6 bases. The sequenced sample was peripheral blood. This receptor was taken from a woman between 70 and 85 years old with active or convalescent COVID-19. The rearrangement links TRBV7-8 to TRBJ2-3, with TRBD2 matching 14 bases. The CDR3 DNA sequence: TGTGCCAGCAGCTTAGTAGGCGGGACTAGCGGGGGCCTCCTCGATACGCAGTATTTT. Its protein product is CASSLVGGTSGGLLDTQYF.